This T cell receptor beta chain is from a study of cytomegalovirus exposure and HLA in healthy donors. 13 Jbeta primers and 60 Vbeta primers were used for the PCR. Clones were read by immunoSEQ multiplex PCR, and TCRdb kept only the in-frame ones, dropping some. Of some 130,000 clones in the sample, around four fifths are singletons; the top ten hold under 5.5%. Germline-derived CDR1 and CDR2 are MNHNS and SASEGT. This CDR3 comprises 13 residues. V lost 8 bases and J 5 bases, leaving 15 bases between the germline ends. The genes are TRBV6-1 and TRBJ1-1; a weak D match, TRBD1 (5 bases). The receptor comes from a man aged 25-40 years in good health. Sequences were obtained from PBMCs. This CDR3 is CASCLGLGTEAFF. The CDR3 DNA follows: TGTGCCAGCTGCTTGGGGCTCGGGACTGAAGCTTTCTTT.